This TCR beta chain derives from a study of patients and donors after allogeneic stem cell transplantation. Germline trimming cut 0 bases from V and 2 bases from J; bases unmatched to any gene: 6. Germline CDR1 reads MGHRA; CDR2 reads YSYEKL. This CDR3 spans 16 amino acids. TCRdb analysed the RT-PCR reads with MiXCR anew, one entry per CDR3 protein. The table includes 920,000 or so distinct CDR3 sequences, over 15% detected once. Sequencing input: blood, either unsorted or a sorted T cell fraction (not recorded which). J is TRBJ2-7 and V is TRBV4-1; TRBD2 agrees at 8 bases. The receptor comes from a human donor who was either an allogeneic HSCT recipient or a stem cell or donor lymphocyte infusion donor (not recorded which). It is not recorded whose cells these are; they may come from a transplant donor. DNA for the CDR3: TGCGCCAGCAGCCAAGATCCGGGACTAGAGACCTACGAGCAGTACTTC. Its translation: CASSQDPGLETYEQYF.